The rows below give T cell receptor beta chains drawn from one sample of a study of CD8 T cells in ankylosing spondylitis. MiXCR, applied by TCRdb to the 5' RACE reads, yields one record per CDR3 protein. The sample lists about 88,000 distinct CDR3 sequences; 27% were seen once. Sequencing input: blood, either unsorted or a sorted T cell fraction (not recorded which). The receptors originated from a male donor with ankylosing spondylitis or in good health (not recorded which). CDR3s include the opening cysteine and the closing phenylalanine or tryptophan. The D gene is left open where the match is weak. Clone size, where shown, is once, few, many, or a class for clones that have expanded.

clone size	D gene	J gene	CDR3 length	V gene	CDR3 DNA	CDR3 protein
many	.	TRBJ2-1	10	TRBV12-3/TRBV12-4	TGTGCCAGCAGTTTGAATGAGCAGTTCTTC	CASSLNEQFF
.	TRBD1	TRBJ2-2	14	TRBV15	TGTGCCACCAGTAAAGGACAGGAGACCGGGGAGCTGTTTTTT	CATSKGQETGELFF
few	TRBD2	TRBJ2-1	17	TRBV14	TGTGCCAGCAGCCAAGATTTTGTGGGAGGGCCGAACAATGAGCAGTTCTTC	CASSQDFVGGPNNEQFF
.	.	TRBJ2-7	12	TRBV20-1	TGCAGTGCTTCGACCGCGGGCGACGAGCAGTACTTC	CSASTAGDEQYF
once	TRBD1	TRBJ2-3	16	TRBV5-1	TGCGCCAGCAGCCATACCGGGACAGGGACCCCAGATACGCAGTATTTT	CASSHTGTGTPDTQYF
.	TRBD2	TRBJ2-1	16	TRBV5-1	TGCGCCAGCAGCTTGAGTGGTAGCGGGAGAATTGGTTGGCAGTTCTTC	CASSLSGSGRIGWQFF
few	.	TRBJ2-3	13	TRBV20-1	TGCAGTGCTAGAAAGGGCGGCAAGGATACGCAGTATTTT	CSARKGGKDTQYF
few	.	TRBJ2-7	14	TRBV20-1	TGCAGTGCTATCTACCCACCCACTTCCTACGAGCAGTACTTC	CSAIYPPTSYEQYF
.	.	TRBJ1-2	11	TRBV12-3/TRBV12-4	TGTGCCAGCAGTTTTAACTATGGCTACACCTTC	CASSFNYGYTF
few	.	TRBJ2-7	14	TRBV29-1	TGCAGCGTTGAATTTCATGGGAGAAACTACGAGCAGTACTTC	CSVEFHGRNYEQYF
.	.	TRBJ1-1	14	TRBV13	TGTGCCAGCAGCTTGGGAGACAGGATAGCTGAAGCTTTCTTT	CASSLGDRIAEAFF
.	.	TRBJ2-5	13	TRBV7-9	TGTGCCAGCAGCTTGGCCTGGGGGGAGACCCAGTACTTC	CASSLAWGETQYF
.	TRBD2	TRBJ2-3	18	TRBV6-2/TRBV6-3	TGTGCCAGCAGTTTTAGACTAGCGGGAGGTACAACCACAGATACGCAGTATTTT	CASSFRLAGGTTTDTQYF
few	.	TRBJ2-1	14	TRBV25-1	TGTGCCAGCAGTGAACAAGGAGATAGTTCTGAGCAGTTCTTC	CASSEQGDSSEQFF
few	TRBD2	TRBJ2-7	15	TRBV7-2	TGTGCCAGCAGCTTAGGCAGACTAGCGGGAGGCGAGCAGTACTTC	CASSLGRLAGGEQYF
.	.	TRBJ1-5	12	TRBV12-3/TRBV12-4	TGTGCCAGCTGTAGTGCCTATCAGCCCCAGCATTTT	CASCSAYQPQHF
.	.	TRBJ2-2	13	TRBV20-1	TGCAGTGCTCGCCAGAGGACGGCCGGGGAGCTGTTTTTT	CSARQRTAGELFF
.	TRBD1	TRBJ1-2	12	TRBV19	TGTGCCAGTAACGTGAGACAGGGGTTTTACACCTTC	CASNVRQGFYTF
few	.	TRBJ2-3	14	TRBV20-1	TGCAGTGCTAGGAGCAGGATGGGCACAGATACGCAGTATTTT	CSARSRMGTDTQYF
.	.	TRBJ1-2	14	TRBV5-6	TGTGCCAGCAGCACCGGGACGGCCAACTATGGCTACACCTTC	CASSTGTANYGYTF
.	.	TRBJ2-4	14	TRBV5-6	TGTGCCAGCAGCTTTGGCGAGAGCAAAAACATTCAGTACTTC	CASSFGESKNIQYF
.	TRBD2	TRBJ2-1	17	TRBV18	TGTGCCAGCTCACCGGCGGGGATAGCGGGAGGTTACAATGAGCAGTTCTTC	CASSPAGIAGGYNEQFF
.	.	TRBJ2-1	12	TRBV5-1	TGCGCCAGCAGCTTCACAGGGAATGAGCAGTTCTTC	CASSFTGNEQFF
.	TRBD1	TRBJ1-1	15	TRBV7-9	TGTGCCAGCAGCCCTCGGGCAGGGGGCCCCCTTGAAGCTTTCTTT	CASSPRAGGPLEAFF
few	TRBD1	TRBJ1-6	12	TRBV6-5	TGTGCCAGCAGCCAGACAGGGCCTCCCCTCCACTTT	CASSQTGPPLHF
.	.	TRBJ1-1	14	TRBV28	TGTGCCAGCAGTTCCCCAGGCTTCGGCGCTGAAGCTTTCTTT	CASSSPGFGAEAFF
few	.	TRBJ2-1	12	TRBV30	TGTGCCTGGAGTGTTCAGCACAATGAGCAGTTCTTC	CAWSVQHNEQFF
.	.	TRBJ1-6	13	TRBV7-9	TGTGCCAGCAGCTTAGATGCCCCTTCACCCCTCCACTTT	CASSLDAPSPLHF
few	.	TRBJ1-2	12	TRBV15	TGTGCCACCAGCAGTGGGGGGTATGGCTACACCTTC	CATSSGGYGYTF
.	.	TRBJ2-2	13	TRBV20-1	TGCAGTGCCGATAGGGGAAAAACCGGGGAGCTGTTTTTT	CSADRGKTGELFF
.	.	TRBJ2-1	17	TRBV7-3	TGTGCCAGCAGCTTATCCCCGGGGGGCGGTCTGAACAATGAGCAGTTCTTC	CASSLSPGGGLNNEQFF
.	TRBD2	TRBJ2-3	14	TRBV20-1	TGCAGTGCAACCCGGAGCGGGGGGGCCTATACGCAGTATTTT	CSATRSGGAYTQYF
few	TRBD2	TRBJ2-5	15	TRBV7-7	TGTGCCAGCAGCCCGGGACTAGCGGTTAAAGAGACCCAGTACTTC	CASSPGLAVKETQYF
many	.	TRBJ1-5	16	TRBV5-1	TGCGCCAGCAGCCCAGGACAGTCATGGGGCAATCAGCCCCAGCATTTT	CASSPGQSWGNQPQHF
.	.	TRBJ2-2	14	TRBV20-1	TGCAGTGCTAGTTGGGGGGCCGACACCGGGGAGCTGTTTTTT	CSASWGADTGELFF
few	.	TRBJ2-1	13	TRBV27	TGTGCCAGCAGTTTGGGGGGCGGCAATGAGCAGTTCTTC	CASSLGGGNEQFF
many	.	TRBJ1-1	15	TRBV6-5	TGTGCCAGCAGTTACTCGACATATTCAAACACTGAAGCTTTCTTT	CASSYSTYSNTEAFF
.	.	TRBJ2-7	14	TRBV7-2	TGTGCCAGCAGCTTAAGTCTAGGGAGCTACGAGCAGTACTTC	CASSLSLGSYEQYF
.	.	TRBJ2-1	15	TRBV5-1	TGCGCCAGCAGCTTAACGACTGTCTCCTACAATGAGCAGTTCTTC	CASSLTTVSYNEQFF
.	.	TRBJ2-2	14	TRBV7-6	TGTGCCAGCAGCTTAGACAGATCGATCGGGGAGCTGTTTTTT	CASSLDRSIGELFF
many	.	TRBJ1-1	13	TRBV5-6	TGTGCCAGCAGCCGGAGTTTGAACACTGAAGCTTTCTTT	CASSRSLNTEAFF
.	.	TRBJ1-2	14	TRBV6-1	TGTGCCAGCGACAACTCCGGGAGAAACTATGGCTACACCTTC	CASDNSGRNYGYTF
many	.	TRBJ2-5	16	TRBV7-2	TGTGCCAGCAGCCAGGAACAACTAGTGCCGCAAGAGACCCAGTACTTC	CASSQEQLVPQETQYF
.	.	TRBJ1-3	16	TRBV15	TGTGCCACCAGTACCCCGCCGGGGGCCACTGGAAACACCATATATTTT	CATSTPPGATGNTIYF